This entry describes one TCR beta chain. Its antigen is currently not known. Base qualities are not at hand, and no much larger clone is one base apart. The same CDR3 also results from other DNA sequences found in this sample. The source of the sample is a study of cytomegalovirus exposure and HLA in healthy donors (dated by TCRdb to 2015 to 2018). Study-wide context: An earlier analysis of 587 of the donors reported under 300 Gb of sequence data and 95 million to 140 million unique TCR beta sequences obtained from approximately 180 million T cells. An early release that covered roughly 600 HLA-typed donors contained 250 to 350 gigabases of sequencing data and about 84 million unique TCR sequences. Of the approximately 400 genotyped donors, roughly 85% fell in the genetic ancestry cluster associated with self-reported Caucasian donors. The study was designed to test whether signatures of past pathogen exposure could be identified by cataloging public T cell receptors. The study profiled the T cell repertoires of under 700 subjects by immunosequencing and related them to cytomegalovirus serostatus. Along with the roughly 670-subject first cohort, a separate validation cohort of some 130 different subjects was used. To predict cytomegalovirus infection status, the study brought together high-throughput TCR immunosequencing, statistical association of individual TCRs with disease status, and machine learning. A later analysis re-analyzed previously published TCR beta repertoires from approximately 700 donors and added high-resolution HLA genotyping to study TCR occurrence patterns. The later analysis used no new phenotypic data to find candidate immune exposures, relying instead on TCR beta sequences and their occurrence across donors. In an earlier analysis of a few hundred of the donors, high-throughput TCR beta sequencing was used to judge whether each TCR beta V gene segment behaved as functional or pseudogenic. Donor age, sex, ethnicity and CMV serostatus were collected together with the repertoire data. A later genetic analysis took genome-wide SNP genotypes for about three fifths of the roughly 700 donors and used that subset as a discovery cohort. Every repertoire in the discovery cohort had been generated on one and the same sequencing platform. HLA typing included class I and class II loci at four-digit resolution. The number of typed donors differed by locus: about 620-630 for A, B, C, DRB1 and DQB1; some 500 for DQA1; 606 for DPA1; and 400 to 480 for DPB1. Roughly five DR-DQ haplotypes were handled as single units for association and clustering because linkage in the cohort was strong. On average, roughly 240,000 unique TCR beta nucleotide sequences were sequenced per donor among a few hundred genotyped donors of the cohort, with 15% to 20% of those sequences being non-productive. The paper as a whole reports these results and caveats: Three of the identified cytomegalovirus-associated TCR beta chains were confirmed in vitro to be specific for cytomegalovirus antigens. A later analysis found that HLA-associated TCR beta chains were more clonally expanded and had lower generation probabilities than equally common non-associated chains. In a later analysis, the rate of TCR association differed among HLA loci, with DRB1 alleles having the most associated TCRs and HLA-C alleles having the fewest. A later genetic analysis associated a missense DCLRE1C variant with V-gene and J-gene trimming of TCR beta chains, and an independent cohort replicated the association. The only immune exposure information available for the cohort was CMV serostatus. The earlier analysis of approximately 540 of the donors excluded about 16 rarely observed V segments, including chromosome 9 orphons, because counts were too low. While some public TCRs were present in many individuals, most TCR sequences turned up only very rarely across donors. The study listed approximately 160 TCR beta chains as associated with cytomegalovirus. When HLA alleles, especially DR and DQ, strongly co-occurred, attributing TCR associations to individual alleles was difficult. It was suggested by the authors that the approach could potentially be generalized to other disease states and immunological phenotypes. Some IMGT-functional V segments, including TRBV6-2 and TRBV6-3, could not be told apart with the 87-base-pair reads, so those segments were excluded. HLA typing was unavailable for some donors at each locus, so association tests used only the typed subset. Compared with the approximately 670-donor mean, donors in an Asian-associated ancestry cluster had fewer N-insertions in productive TCRs, according to a later genetic analysis. A cluster of highly shared sequence variants was judged likely to be a technical artifact of the sequencing pipeline. In an earlier analysis of roughly 560 of the donors, most TCR beta V segments were observed in productive rearrangements about 87% or about 30% of the time, broadly matching IMGT annotations. Several of the top co-occurrence clusters appeared to be linked to parvovirus B19, influenza, CMV and Epstein-Barr virus, according to a later analysis. A further reported finding was that TCR beta sequences accurately predicted the HLA-A and HLA-B alleles for most subjects in the first cohort. Specific HLA alleles were associated with some 15,000 TCR beta sequences at a false discovery rate of 0.05 in a later analysis. The cohort was sequenced for TCR beta chains only, and without alpha or paired-chain data the features that could be detected were limited. Correlated functional status among segregating V segments might be attributable to linkage disequilibrium, but an unknown experimental factor could not be ruled out. Sequencing depth was assumed to be roughly uniform across donors in the presence/absence analyses, though that assumption may not hold. The classifier was reported to diagnose cytomegalovirus status with high specificity and sensitivity in both the original cohort and the validation cohort. Most CMV-associated TCR beta chains appeared to be HLA-restricted in a later analysis, and the HLA associations seemed to be driven largely by CMV exposure.

Its CDR3 holds 13 amino acids, cysteine through phenylalanine. Of the read, only the CDR3 DNA is kept; its 39 bases are in frame from base 1. Reading the germline V gene gives CDR1 SQVTM and CDR2 ANQGSEA. V has 5 bases trimmed and J has 2 bases trimmed; junction bases matching no gene number 2. The cohort was made up of 666 healthy bone marrow donors. At the time of sampling, all cohort members were nominally healthy, though unrecorded immune exposures were likely present. The donor was CMV seronegative and was included in the group of several hundred seronegative cohort members. Each donor provided a peripheral blood sample, and peripheral blood mononuclear cells were used for TCR beta sequencing. The Qiagen DNeasy Blood Extraction Kit was used to extract genomic DNA from the blood cell samples. Receptor libraries were prepared by the immunoSEQ multiplex PCR assay. The multiplex PCR relied on a mix of 60 forward primers for TCR Vbeta segments and 13 reverse primers for TCR Jbeta segments. The CDR3 region of rearranged TCR beta genes was amplified from genomic DNA by a multiplex PCR assay. On the Illumina HiSeq System, the amplified TCR beta libraries were sequenced as 87-base-pair reads. The source study handled its data this way. In a later analysis, approximately 74 million unique TCR beta chains were counted across the roughly 670 repertoires, and about 10 million of these chains were shared by at least two donors. Raw reads were error-corrected and collapsed into unique sequences by a nearest-neighbor algorithm in which closely related sequences were merged to remove PCR and sequencing errors. To assign V, D and J gene segments, CDR3 sequences were aligned to IMGT reference sequences. Each retained sequence needed at least a six-nucleotide match to both a V gene segment and a J gene segment. Rearrangements were called productive when the CDR3 lacked stop codons and stayed in frame with V and J; all others were non-productive. Following IMGT convention, CDR3 was defined as the stretch from the second conserved V-encoded cysteine up to the conserved J-encoded phenylalanine. In an earlier analysis of approximately 500 of the donors, sequences lacking an unambiguous match to a single V gene segment were excluded. An earlier analysis of a few hundred of the donors called V segments functional above 56.7% productive rearrangements and segregating when the between-donor standard deviation exceeded 5%. A statistical classification framework was developed to diagnose cytomegalovirus status using the catalog of TCR beta chain sequences. V and J gene assignment, in a later analysis, came from comparing TCR nucleotide sequences with IMGT/GENE-DB human TR gene sequences. A later analysis assigned CDR3 sequences and most-parsimonious VDJ recombination scenarios with the TCRdist pipeline. In a later analysis, each TCR beta chain was defined by its CDR3 amino acid sequence together with its V-gene family, and reads without a unique V-gene family were excluded. To address suspected cross-contamination and a sequencing artifact, a later analysis removed roughly 580 highly shared, low-generation-probability nucleotide sequences. For each public chain, a later analysis derived a clonal expansion index from normalized ranks of inferred template counts within each repertoire. A later analysis computed generation probabilities with a VDJ recombination model fitted to out-of-frame rearrangements, and checked the results against IGoR. Hypergeometric tests were used in a later analysis to score TCR-TCR, TCR-HLA and TCR-CMV co-occurrence, with a repertoire-size bias correction applied to the TCR pairs. A later analysis estimated false discovery rates by permuting HLA or CMV assignments 20 times. In a later analysis, co-occurring TCRs were grouped using DBSCAN, with TCRdist sequence similarity added in when clustering inside HLA-allele-positive subsets. Repertoires with fewer than 30,000 or more than 120,000 public chains, plus five repertoires with anomalous nucleotide sharing, were excluded from co-occurrence clustering. TCRdb holds this immuneACCESS table with in-frame rearrangements only. Some clones are missing; in checked studies, unresolved V genes explain under half, and the rest has no known cause. The V and J calls and clone size come from that table; D and trimming were worked out from the DNA. A total of approximately 160,000 clones appear in this sample, around three quarters of them only once. The top ten hold under 2% of the sample.

The sequencing input was PBMCs. The TCR was taken from a man aged 35-49 years in good health and CMV-seronegative. The chain is encoded by TRBV29-1 joined to TRBJ1-3; 8 bases in the middle match TRBD1. The CDR3 protein: CSVTGGTGNTIYF. The DNA sequence follows: TGCAGCGTTACAGGGGGTACTGGAAACACCATATATTTT.